This T cell receptor (beta chain) was retrieved from a study of T cells in Graves' hyperthyroidism and ophthalmopathy. CDR1 is MDHEN and CDR2 is SYDVKM in the germline V gene. The CDR3 spans 17 residues. With 2 bases clipped from V and 3 bases from J, the junction kept 12 bases outside the gene matches. Hyperthyroidism was newly diagnosed in patients aged 18 to 65 (duration under 2 months). Lactation, pregnancy, other autoimmune disease or uncontrolled infection led to exclusion of patients. RNA transcripts served as the template for amplifying TCR beta CDR3 regions. RT-PCR in the first round (using the HTBI primer set) targeted the TCR CDR3. TCRdb analysed the multiplex PCR reads with MiXCR anew, one entry per CDR3 protein. Among 250,000 to 300,000 distinct CDR3 sequences listed, 14% to 15% were seen once. This clonotype was seen many times.

Material: blood. This chain connects TRBV28 to TRBJ2-5, with 7 bases aligning to TRBD1. The TCR was taken from a woman aged 40 to 50 with Graves' hyperthyroidism that later progressed to Graves' ophthalmopathy. Written as DNA, the CDR3 is TGTGCCAGCAGTTTAAGATCCAAAGGGACAGATGAAGAGACCCAGTACTTC. Encoded protein: CASSLRSKGTDEETQYF.